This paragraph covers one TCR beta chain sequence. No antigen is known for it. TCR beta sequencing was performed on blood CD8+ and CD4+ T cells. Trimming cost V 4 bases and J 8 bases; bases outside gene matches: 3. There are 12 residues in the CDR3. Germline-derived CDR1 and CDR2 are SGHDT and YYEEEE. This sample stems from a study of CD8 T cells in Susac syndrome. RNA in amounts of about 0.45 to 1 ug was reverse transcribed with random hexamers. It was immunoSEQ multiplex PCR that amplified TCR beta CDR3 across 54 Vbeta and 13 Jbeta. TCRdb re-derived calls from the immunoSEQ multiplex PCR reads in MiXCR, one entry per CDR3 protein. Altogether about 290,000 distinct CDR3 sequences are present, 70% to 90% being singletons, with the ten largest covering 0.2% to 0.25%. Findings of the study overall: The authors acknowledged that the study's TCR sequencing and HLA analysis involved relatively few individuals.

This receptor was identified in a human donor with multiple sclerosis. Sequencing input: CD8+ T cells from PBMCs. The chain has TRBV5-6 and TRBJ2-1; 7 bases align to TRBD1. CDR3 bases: TGTGCCAGCAGCCGGACAGGCGATGAGCAGTTCTTC. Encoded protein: CASSRTGDEQFF.